The text below deals with one T cell receptor beta chain. Antigen unknown. The data stem from a study of Ad26.COV2.S vaccination and SARS-CoV-2 variants. Across the whole study: Participant was drawn from the COV1001 Ad26.COV2.S trial arm. Participants got Ad26.COV2.S intramuscularly, once or twice 56 days apart. Notes on the study in general: Using TCR breadth and depth analyses may have led to underestimated total T cell responses.

Treatment given: over 15 received Ad26.COV2.S at low or high dose, single or two shots; roughly five received placebo; per-sample allocation not given. Sampling occurred on day 63 after the first vaccine or placebo injection. The table came from immunoSEQ multiplex PCR; TCRdb's copy has only in-frame clones and leaves some out. The sample yields about 350,000 clones, more than 75% seen once. Germline CDR1 and CDR2: SGHNT and YYREEE (reference sequence). The V gene end was trimmed by 5 bases and the J gene end by 8 bases; junction bases not matched to a gene: 11. CDR3 length equals 15 residues. Sequencing used peripheral blood, obtained in a trial of Ad26.COV2.S vaccine versus placebo. V and J are TRBV5-4 and TRBJ2-3; 10 bases are shared with TRBD2. This receptor was identified in a person between 18 and 60 years old who received the Ad26.COV2.S COVID-19 vaccine or a placebo. Written as DNA, the CDR3 is TGTGCCAGCAGTCCGGAGGTAGCGGGAGGCCGTACGCAGTATTTT. Amino acids: CASSPEVAGGRTQYF.